The sequence of this T cell receptor beta chain was determined in a study of blood T cell repertoires in COVID-19. Study details: In each case, the material was cDNA or gDNA derived from T cells, B-cell-depleted T cells, or PBMCs.

The CDR3 is 15 amino acids. CDR1 SGHRS and CDR2 YFSETQ come from the germline V gene. Trimming cost V 0 bases and J 8 bases; bases outside gene matches: 8. In the original workflow: Counts of nucleated cells, estimated from reference gene primer amplification, were obtained. This table comes from immunoSEQ multiplex PCR, and its TCRdb copy is limited to in-frame clones, with some not included. Clonal size and the V and J genes are those of that table, whereas D and trimming came from the DNA. The sample lists about 320,000 clones; less than 85% were seen once. Participants were aged about 18 to 89 years from around 25 US areas. In the 2 weeks before study entry, exposed participants met a COVID-19 case, which was PCR-confirmed or clinician-diagnosed.

The specimen sequenced was PBMCs or T cells enriched from blood (not recorded which). This receptor was obtained from a woman in her 30s who had been exposed to COVID-19. The chain combines TRBV5-1 with TRBJ2-1; 7 bases match TRBD2. The CDR3 bases are TGCGCCAGCAGCTTGGATGGGGGAGGGCCAGATGAGCAGTTCTTC. Its translation: CASSLDGGGPDEQFF. The full variable domain, rest sourced from reference TRBV5-1 and TRBJ2-1, is KAGVTQTPRYLIKTRGQQVTLSCSPISGHRSVSWYQQTPGQGLQFLFEYFSETQRNKGNFPGRFSGRQFSNSRSEMNVSTLELGDSALYLCASSLDGGGPDEQFFGPGTRLTVL.